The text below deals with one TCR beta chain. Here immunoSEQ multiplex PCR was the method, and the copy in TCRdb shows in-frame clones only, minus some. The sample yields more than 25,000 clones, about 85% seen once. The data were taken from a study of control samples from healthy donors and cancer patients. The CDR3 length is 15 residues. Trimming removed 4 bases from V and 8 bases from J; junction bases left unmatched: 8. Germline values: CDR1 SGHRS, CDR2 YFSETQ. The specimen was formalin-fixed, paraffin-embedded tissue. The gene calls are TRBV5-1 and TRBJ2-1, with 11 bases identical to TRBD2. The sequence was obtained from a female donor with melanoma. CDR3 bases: TGCGCCAGCAGCCTCACTAGCGGGAGTATCCATGAGCAGTTCTTC. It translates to CASSLTSGSIHEQFF.